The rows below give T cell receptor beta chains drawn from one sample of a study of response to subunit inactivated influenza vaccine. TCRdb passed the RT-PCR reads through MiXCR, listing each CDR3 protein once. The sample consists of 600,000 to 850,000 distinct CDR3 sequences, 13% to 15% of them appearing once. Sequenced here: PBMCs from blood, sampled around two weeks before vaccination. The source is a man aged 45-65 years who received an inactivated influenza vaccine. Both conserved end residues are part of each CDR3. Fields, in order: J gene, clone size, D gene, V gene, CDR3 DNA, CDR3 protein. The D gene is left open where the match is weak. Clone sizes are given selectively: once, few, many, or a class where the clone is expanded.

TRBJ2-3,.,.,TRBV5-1,TGCGCCAGCAGCTTAAGGCCGTCCCCAGATACGCAGTATTTT,CASSLRPSPDTQYF
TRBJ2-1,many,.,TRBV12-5,TGTGCTAGTGGTTTAGGTGTGAGCTCCTACAATGAGCAGTTCTTC,CASGLGVSSYNEQFF
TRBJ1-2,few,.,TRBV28,TGTGCCACCTACTTATCTGGGTACGGCTACACCTTC,CATYLSGYGYTF
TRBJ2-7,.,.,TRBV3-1,TGTGCCAGCAGCCAGCAAGACAGCTACGAGCAGTACTTC,CASSQQDSYEQYF
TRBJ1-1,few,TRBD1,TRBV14,TGTGCCAGCAGCCAAGTCGGCGCAGGGGGCCCGAACACTGAAGCTTTCTTT,CASSQVGAGGPNTEAFF
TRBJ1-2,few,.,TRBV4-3,TGCGCCAGCAGCCAAGATCTAGGGCCCTATGGCTACACCTTC,CASSQDLGPYGYTF
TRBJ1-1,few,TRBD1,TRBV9,TGTGCCAGCAGCCCGACAGGGGGATGGAACACTGAAGCTTTCTTT,CASSPTGGWNTEAFF
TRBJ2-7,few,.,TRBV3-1,TGTGCCAGCAGCCCGAACCCTAGCGACGAGCAGTACTTC,CASSPNPSDEQYF
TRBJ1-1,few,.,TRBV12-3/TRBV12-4,TGTGCCACCGCACCGTTAGGGATCGGGGCTTTCTTT,CATAPLGIGAFF
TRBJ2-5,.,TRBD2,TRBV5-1,TGCGCCAGCAGCTTGGTGGGAGGGGAAGAGAACCAGTACTTC,CASSLVGGEENQYF
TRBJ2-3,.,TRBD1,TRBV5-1,TGCGCCAGCGCTCGGGGGGACAGGGGCACAGATACGCAGTATTTT,CASARGDRGTDTQYF
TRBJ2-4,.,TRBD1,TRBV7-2,TGTGCCAGCGGACCCGGGACAGCGAAAAACATTCAGTACTTC,CASGPGTAKNIQYF
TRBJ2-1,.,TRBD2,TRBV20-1,TGCAGTGCTAGAGACCTCGCATCAGCGGGAGGGCCTCGGAAGTCCTACAATGAGCAGTTCTTC,CSARDLASAGGPRKSYNEQFF
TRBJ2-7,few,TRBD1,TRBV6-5,TGTGCCAGCAGTTACCGGGACAGGCGCCACGAGCAGTACTTC,CASSYRDRRHEQYF
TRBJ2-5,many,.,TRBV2,TGTGCCAGCAGTTACAGGGAGACCCAGTACTTC,CASSYRETQYF
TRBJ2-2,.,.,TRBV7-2,TGTGCCAGCAGCTTAGTAAGGGGCAGGGCGAACACCGGGGAGCTGTTTTTT,CASSLVRGRANTGELFF
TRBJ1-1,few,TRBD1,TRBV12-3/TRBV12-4,TGTGCCAGCAGACGGGAGCTCGGGACAGGGGGAAACACTGAAGCTTTCTTT,CASRRELGTGGNTEAFF
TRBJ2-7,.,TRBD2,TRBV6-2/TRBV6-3,TGTGCCAGCAGTTACTCCGCGGGAGTGGGACCTATCTCCTACGAGCAGTACTTC,CASSYSAGVGPISYEQYF
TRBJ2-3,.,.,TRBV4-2,TGTGCCAGCAGCCAAAGGACAGCAGATACGCAGTATTTT,CASSQRTADTQYF
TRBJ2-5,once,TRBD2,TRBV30,TGTGCCTGGAAACTAGCGGGAGTGTGGACCCAGTACTTC,CAWKLAGVWTQYF
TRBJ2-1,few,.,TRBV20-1,TGCAGTGCTAGAGACGGGAGTACGTACAATGAGCAGTTCTTC,CSARDGSTYNEQFF
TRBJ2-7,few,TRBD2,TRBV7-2,TGTGCCAGCAGCCCAGAGCGGGGGAGCTCCTACGAGCAGTACTTC,CASSPERGSSYEQYF
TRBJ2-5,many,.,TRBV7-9,TGTGCCAGCGGGCCCGTGCCGTACCAAGAGACCCAGTACTTC,CASGPVPYQETQYF
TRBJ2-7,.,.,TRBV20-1,TGCAGCCTAGCGAAGGAAGGCTCCTACGAGCAGTACTTC,CSLAKEGSYEQYF
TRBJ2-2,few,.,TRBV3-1,TGTGCCAGCAGCCAAGTTCCTCTGGGTACCGGGGAGCTGTTTTTT,CASSQVPLGTGELFF
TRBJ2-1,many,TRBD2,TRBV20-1,TGCAGTGCTAAAAAAGGGGGCGGGAGGGTATACAATGAGCAGTTCTTC,CSAKKGGGRVYNEQFF
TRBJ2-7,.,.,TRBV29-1,TGCAGCGTTGGGGATAGGTACGAGCAGTACTTC,CSVGDRYEQYF
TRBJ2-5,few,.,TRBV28,TGTGCCAGCAGTTTCGGGCCCCGGGGCGAGACCCAGTACTTC,CASSFGPRGETQYF
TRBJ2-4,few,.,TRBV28,TGTGCCAGCAACGGGGCCCGTTACGGAAACATTCAGTACTTC,CASNGARYGNIQYF
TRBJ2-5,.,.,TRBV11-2,TGTGCCAGCAGCCCTATGATTTCTAGGGAGACCCAGTACTTC,CASSPMISRETQYF
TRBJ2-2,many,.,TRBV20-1,TGCAGTGCTAGGGGAGCGAACACCGGGGAGCTGTTTTTT,CSARGANTGELFF
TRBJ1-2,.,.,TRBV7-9,TGTGCCAGCAGCTTAGGGATGGGCTATGGCTACACCTTC,CASSLGMGYGYTF
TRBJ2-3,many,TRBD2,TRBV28,TGTGCCAGCAGTCGGACTAGCGGACGCACAGATACGCAGTATTTT,CASSRTSGRTDTQYF
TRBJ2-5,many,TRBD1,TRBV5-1,TGTGCCAGCTCAACCGGGACAGGGGAAGAGACCCAGTACTTC,CASSTGTGEETQYF
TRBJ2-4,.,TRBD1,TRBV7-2,TGTGCCAGCAGAGGGGACAGGGTGGGCATTCAGTACTTC,CASRGDRVGIQYF
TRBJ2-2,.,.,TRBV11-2,TGTGCCAGCAGCCCGGGACACCGAAACACCGGGGAGCTGTTTTTT,CASSPGHRNTGELFF
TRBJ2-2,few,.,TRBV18,TGTGCCAGCTCACCAAATGTAGGCGCCGGGGAGCTGTTTTTT,CASSPNVGAGELFF
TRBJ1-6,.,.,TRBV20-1,TGCAGTGCACTCAATCCGGGGCCATATAATTCACCCCTCCACTTT,CSALNPGPYNSPLHF
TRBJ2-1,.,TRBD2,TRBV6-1,TGTGCCAGCAGTGGGACTAGCGGGAGGTCAAATGAGCAGTTCTTC,CASSGTSGRSNEQFF
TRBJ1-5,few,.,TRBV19,TGTGCCAGTAGTATCGTGCGGGGATTGCAGCCCCAGCATTTT,CASSIVRGLQPQHF
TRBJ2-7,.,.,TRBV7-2,TGTGCCAGCAGCTTAGGGGTGTGGCGCGGGCCCTCCTACGAGCAGTACTTC,CASSLGVWRGPSYEQYF
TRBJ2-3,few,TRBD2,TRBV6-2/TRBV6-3,TGTGCCAGCACAAAAGAGCCCCGCGGGAGGGCCCGCACAGATACGCAGTATTTT,CASTKEPRGRARTDTQYF
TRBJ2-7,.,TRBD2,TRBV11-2,TGTGCCAGCAGCTTAGGAGCGGGGGACCTCTACGAGCAGTACTTC,CASSLGAGDLYEQYF
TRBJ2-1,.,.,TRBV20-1,TGCAGTGCTAGAGACGGACTACTCCCTAATGAGCAGTTCTTC,CSARDGLLPNEQFF
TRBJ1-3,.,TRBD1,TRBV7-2,TGTGCCAGCAGCCCCAGGGGGCCCGGAAACACCATATATTTT,CASSPRGPGNTIYF